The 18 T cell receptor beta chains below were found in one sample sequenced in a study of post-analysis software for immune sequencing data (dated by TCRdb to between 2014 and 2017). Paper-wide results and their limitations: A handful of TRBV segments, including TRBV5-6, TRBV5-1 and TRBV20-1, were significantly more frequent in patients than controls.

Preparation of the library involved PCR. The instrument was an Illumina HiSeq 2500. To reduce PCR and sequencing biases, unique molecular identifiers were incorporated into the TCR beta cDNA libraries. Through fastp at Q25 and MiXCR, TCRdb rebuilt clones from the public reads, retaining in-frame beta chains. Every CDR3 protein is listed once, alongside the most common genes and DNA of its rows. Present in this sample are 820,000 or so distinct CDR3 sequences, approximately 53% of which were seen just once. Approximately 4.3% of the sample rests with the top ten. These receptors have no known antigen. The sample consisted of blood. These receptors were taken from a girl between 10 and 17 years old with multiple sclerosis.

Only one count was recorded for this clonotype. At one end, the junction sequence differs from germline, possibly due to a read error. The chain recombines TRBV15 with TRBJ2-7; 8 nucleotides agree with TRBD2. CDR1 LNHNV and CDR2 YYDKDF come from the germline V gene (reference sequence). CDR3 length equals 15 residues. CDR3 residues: CATNRSQTSAYEQYF. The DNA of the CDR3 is TGTGCCACCAACAGATCCCAGACTAGCGCCTACGAGCAGTACTTC.

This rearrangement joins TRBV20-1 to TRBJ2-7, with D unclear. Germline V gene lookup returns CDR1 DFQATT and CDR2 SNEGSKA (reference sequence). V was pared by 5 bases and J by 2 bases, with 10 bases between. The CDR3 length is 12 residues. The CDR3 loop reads CSARSDPYEQYF. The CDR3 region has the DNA TGCAGTGCTCGATCGGACCCCTACGAGCAGTACTTC.

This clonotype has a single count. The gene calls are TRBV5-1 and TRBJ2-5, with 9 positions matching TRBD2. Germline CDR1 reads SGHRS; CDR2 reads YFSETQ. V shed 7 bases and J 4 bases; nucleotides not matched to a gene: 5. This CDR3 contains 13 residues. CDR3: CASGVAGVETQYF. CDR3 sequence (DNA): TGCGCCAGCGGGGTAGCGGGAGTAGAGACCCAGTACTTC.

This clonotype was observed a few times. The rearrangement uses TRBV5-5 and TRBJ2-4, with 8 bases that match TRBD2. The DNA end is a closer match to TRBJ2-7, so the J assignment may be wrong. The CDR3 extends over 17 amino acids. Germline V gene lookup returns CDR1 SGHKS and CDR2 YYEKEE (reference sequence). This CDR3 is CASSLGLGGARAYEQYF. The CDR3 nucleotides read TGTGCCAGCAGCTTGGGTCTCGGGGGGGCGAGGGCCTACGAGCAGTACTTC.

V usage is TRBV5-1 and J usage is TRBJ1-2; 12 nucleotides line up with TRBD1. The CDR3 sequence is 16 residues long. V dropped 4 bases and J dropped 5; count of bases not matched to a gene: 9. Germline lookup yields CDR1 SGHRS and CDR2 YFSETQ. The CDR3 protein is CASSLTGTGGRYGYTF. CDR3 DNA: TGCGCCAGCAGCCTGACCGGGACAGGGGGCAGGTATGGCTACACCTTC.

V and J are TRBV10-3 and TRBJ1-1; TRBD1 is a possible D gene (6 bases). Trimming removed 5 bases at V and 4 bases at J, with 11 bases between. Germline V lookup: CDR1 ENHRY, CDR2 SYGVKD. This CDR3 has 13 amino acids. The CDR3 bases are TGTGCCATCAGTCAAGGGGGGGGCACTGAAGCTTTCTTT. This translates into CAISQGGGTEAFF.

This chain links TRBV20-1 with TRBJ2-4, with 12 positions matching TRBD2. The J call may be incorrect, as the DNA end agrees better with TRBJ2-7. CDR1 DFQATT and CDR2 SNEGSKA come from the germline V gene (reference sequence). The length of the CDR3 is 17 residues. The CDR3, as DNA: TGCAGTGCTAGAGATCTGACTAGCGGGAGTAGACCCTACGAGCAGTACTTC. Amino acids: CSARDLTSGSRPYEQYF.

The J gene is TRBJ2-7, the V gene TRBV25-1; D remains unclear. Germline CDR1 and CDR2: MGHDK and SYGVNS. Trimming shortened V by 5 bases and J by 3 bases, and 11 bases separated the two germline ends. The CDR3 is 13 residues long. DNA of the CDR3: TGTGCCAGCAGTCGACAACTACTCTACGAGCAGTACTTC. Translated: CASSRQLLYEQYF.

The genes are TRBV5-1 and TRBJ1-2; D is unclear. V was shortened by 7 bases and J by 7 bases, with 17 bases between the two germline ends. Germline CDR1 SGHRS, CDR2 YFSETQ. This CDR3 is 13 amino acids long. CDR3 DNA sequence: TGCGCCAGCTCCGAGGGTGCTGTATCTGGCTACACCTTC. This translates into CASSEGAVSGYTF.

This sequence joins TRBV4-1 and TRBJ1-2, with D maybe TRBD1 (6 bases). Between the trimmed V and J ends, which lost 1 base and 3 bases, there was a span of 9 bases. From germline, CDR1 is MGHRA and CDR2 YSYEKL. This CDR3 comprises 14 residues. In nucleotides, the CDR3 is TGCGCCAGCAGCCAAGTGGACAGTTACTATGGCTACACCTTC. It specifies CASSQVDSYYGYTF.

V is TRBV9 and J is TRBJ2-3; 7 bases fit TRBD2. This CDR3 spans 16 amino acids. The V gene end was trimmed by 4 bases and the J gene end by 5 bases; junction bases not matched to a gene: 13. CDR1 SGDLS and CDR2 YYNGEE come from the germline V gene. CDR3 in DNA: TGTGCCAGCAGCCTCGCCGGGGCGGGGGTGGGAGATACGCAGTATTTT. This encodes CASSLAGAGVGDTQYF.

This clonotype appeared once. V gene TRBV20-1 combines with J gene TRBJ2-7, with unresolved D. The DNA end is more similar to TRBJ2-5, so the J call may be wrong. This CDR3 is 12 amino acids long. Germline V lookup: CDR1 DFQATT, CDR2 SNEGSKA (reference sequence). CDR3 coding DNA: TGCAGTGCCCTCCCCTCGGCGGAGACCCAGTACTTC. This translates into CSALPSAETQYF.

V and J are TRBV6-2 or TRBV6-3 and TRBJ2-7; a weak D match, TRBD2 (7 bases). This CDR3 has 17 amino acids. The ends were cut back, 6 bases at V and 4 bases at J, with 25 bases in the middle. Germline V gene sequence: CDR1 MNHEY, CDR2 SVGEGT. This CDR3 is CASSPQGKAGRFYEQYF. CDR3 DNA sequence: TGTGCCAGCAGCCCACAGGGAAAAGCGGGGAGGTTTTACGAGCAGTACTTC.

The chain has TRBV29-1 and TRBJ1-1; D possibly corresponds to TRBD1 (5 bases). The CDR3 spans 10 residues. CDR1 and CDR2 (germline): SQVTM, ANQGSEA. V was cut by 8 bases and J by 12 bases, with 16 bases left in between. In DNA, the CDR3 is TGCAGCCCTGCTGGGGGTTTGACTTTCTTT. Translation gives CSPAGGLTFF.

CDR3 residues: CASSLRLAGSTEQFF. The CDR3 DNA sequence: TGTGCCAGCAGCTTAAGACTAGCGGGCTCCACTGAGCAGTTCTTC. This chain joins TRBV7-9 and TRBJ2-1; TRBD2 agrees at 10 bases. The V and J ends lost 2 bases and 9 bases, in that order; junction bases with no gene match: 7. In germline, CDR1 is SEHNR, CDR2 FQNEAQ (reference sequence). The CDR3 loop spans 15 amino acids. Supplemented by reference TRBV7-9 and TRBJ2-1, the full variable domain reads DTGVSQNPRHKITKRGQNVTFRCDPISEHNRLYWYRQTLGQGPEFLTYFQNEAQLEKSRLLSDRFSAERPKGSFSTLEIQRTEQGDSAMYLCASSLRLAGSTEQFFGPGTRLTVL.

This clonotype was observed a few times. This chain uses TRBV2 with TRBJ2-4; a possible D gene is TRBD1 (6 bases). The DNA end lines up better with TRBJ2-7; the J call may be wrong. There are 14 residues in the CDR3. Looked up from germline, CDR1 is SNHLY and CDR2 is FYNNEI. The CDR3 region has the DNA TGTGCCAGCAGTGACGCGACAGGTGATACCGAGCAGTACTTC. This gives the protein CASSDATGDTEQYF.

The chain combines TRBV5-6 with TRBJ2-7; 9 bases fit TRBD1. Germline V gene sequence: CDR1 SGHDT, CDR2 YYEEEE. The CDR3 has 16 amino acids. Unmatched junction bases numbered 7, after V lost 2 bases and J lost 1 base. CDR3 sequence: CASSFRGTGRSYEQYF. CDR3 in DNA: TGTGCCAGCAGCTTTCGAGGGACAGGGAGATCCTACGAGCAGTACTTC.

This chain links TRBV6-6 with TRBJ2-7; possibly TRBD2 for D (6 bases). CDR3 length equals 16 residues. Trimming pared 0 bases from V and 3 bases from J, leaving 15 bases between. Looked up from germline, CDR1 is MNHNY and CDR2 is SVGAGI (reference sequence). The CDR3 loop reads CASSYSGGLLNYEQYF. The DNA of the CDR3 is TGTGCCAGCAGTTACTCAGGAGGACTACTCAACTACGAGCAGTACTTC.